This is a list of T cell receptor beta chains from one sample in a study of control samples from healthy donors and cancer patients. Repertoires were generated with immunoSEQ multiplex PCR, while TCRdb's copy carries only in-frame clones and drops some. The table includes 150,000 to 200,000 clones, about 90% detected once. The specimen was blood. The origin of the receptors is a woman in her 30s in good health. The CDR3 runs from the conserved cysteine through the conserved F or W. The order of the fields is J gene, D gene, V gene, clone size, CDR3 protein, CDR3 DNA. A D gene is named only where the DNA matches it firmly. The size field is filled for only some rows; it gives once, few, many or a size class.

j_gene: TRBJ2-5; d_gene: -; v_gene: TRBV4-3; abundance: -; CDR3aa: CASSQDIRSGQETQYF; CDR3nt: TGCGCCAGCAGCCAAGATATTAGGTCGGGGCAAGAGACCCAGTACTTC
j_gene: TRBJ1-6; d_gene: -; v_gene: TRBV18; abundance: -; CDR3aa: CASSQQNSPLHF; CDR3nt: TGTGCCAGCTCTCAACAGAATTCACCCCTCCACTTT
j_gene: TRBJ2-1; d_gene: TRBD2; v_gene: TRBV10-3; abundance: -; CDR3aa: CAISEGSGLSYNEQFF; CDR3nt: TGTGCCATCAGTGAAGGTAGCGGGCTCTCCTACAATGAGCAGTTCTTC
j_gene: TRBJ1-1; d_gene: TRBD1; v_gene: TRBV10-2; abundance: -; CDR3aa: CASSVWDRGPRRNTEAFF; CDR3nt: TGCGCCAGCAGTGTTTGGGACAGGGGCCCCCGGAGGAACACTGAAGCTTTCTTT
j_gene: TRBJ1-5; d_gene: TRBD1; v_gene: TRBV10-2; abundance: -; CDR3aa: CASSDRVGANQPQHF; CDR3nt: TGCGCCAGCTCGGACAGGGTGGGGGCTAATCAGCCCCAGCATTTT
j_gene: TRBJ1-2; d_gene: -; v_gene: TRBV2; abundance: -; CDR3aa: CASSAGNTYYGYTF; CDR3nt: TGTGCCAGCAGTGCGGGGAACACCTACTATGGCTACACCTTC
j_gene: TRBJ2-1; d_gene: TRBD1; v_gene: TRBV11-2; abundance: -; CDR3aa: CASSPPTGETYNEQFF; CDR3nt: TGTGCCAGCAGCCCGCCGACAGGGGAAACCTACAATGAGCAGTTCTTC
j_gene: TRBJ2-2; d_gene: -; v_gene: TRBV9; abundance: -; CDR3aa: CASSPTSGATGELFF; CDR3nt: TGTGCCAGCAGCCCCACGTCAGGGGCCACCGGGGAGCTGTTTTTT
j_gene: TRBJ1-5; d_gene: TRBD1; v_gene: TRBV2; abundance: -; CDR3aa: CASADRAFSNQPQHF; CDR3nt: TGTGCCAGCGCTGACAGGGCCTTTAGCAATCAGCCCCAGCATTTT
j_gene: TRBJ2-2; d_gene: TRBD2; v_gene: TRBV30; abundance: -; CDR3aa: CAWSGRTSGTNTGELFF; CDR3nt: TGTGCCTGGAGTGGACGGACTAGCGGGACTAACACCGGGGAGCTGTTTTTT
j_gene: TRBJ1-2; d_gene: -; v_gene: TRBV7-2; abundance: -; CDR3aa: CASSLLTGTLYGYTF; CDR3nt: TGTGCCAGCAGCTTACTAACCGGGACCCTCTATGGCTACACCTTC
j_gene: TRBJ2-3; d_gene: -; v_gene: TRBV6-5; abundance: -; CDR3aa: CASSYSARGWADTQYF; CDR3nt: TGTGCCAGCAGTTACTCGGCTAGAGGGTGGGCCGATACGCAGTATTTT
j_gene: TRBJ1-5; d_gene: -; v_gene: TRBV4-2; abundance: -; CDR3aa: CASSQDHQGYQPQHF; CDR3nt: TGTGCCAGCAGCCAAGATCACCAGGGCTATCAGCCCCAGCATTTT
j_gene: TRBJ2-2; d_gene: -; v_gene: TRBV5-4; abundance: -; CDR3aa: CASSLFVTGELFF; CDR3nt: TGTGCCAGCAGCTTGTTTGTTACCGGGGAGCTGTTTTTT
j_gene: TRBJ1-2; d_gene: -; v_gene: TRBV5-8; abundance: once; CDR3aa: CASSPRIFYGYTF; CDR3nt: TGTGCCAGCAGCCCGAGGATCTTCTATGGCTACACCTTC
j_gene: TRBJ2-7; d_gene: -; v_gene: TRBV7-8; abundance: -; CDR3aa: CASSYSRDWSYEQYF; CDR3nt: TGTGCCAGCAGCTATTCCCGGGACTGGTCCTACGAGCAGTACTTC
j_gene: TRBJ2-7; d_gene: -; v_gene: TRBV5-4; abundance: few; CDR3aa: CASSLLGDSYEQYF; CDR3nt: TGTGCCAGCAGCTTGCTAGGGGACTCCTACGAGCAGTACTTC
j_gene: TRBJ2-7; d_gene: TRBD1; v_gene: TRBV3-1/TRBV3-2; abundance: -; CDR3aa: CASSPRTGDEEQYF; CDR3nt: TGTGCCAGCAGCCCCCGGACAGGGGATGAGGAGCAGTACTTC
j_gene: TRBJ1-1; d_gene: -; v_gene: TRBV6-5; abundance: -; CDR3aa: CASRTLNTEAFF; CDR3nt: TGTGCCAGCAGGACCCTGAACACTGAAGCTTTCTTT
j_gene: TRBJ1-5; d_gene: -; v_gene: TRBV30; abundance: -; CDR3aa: CAWSDKLNQPQHF; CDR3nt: TGTGCCTGGAGTGATAAGCTCAATCAGCCCCAGCATTTT